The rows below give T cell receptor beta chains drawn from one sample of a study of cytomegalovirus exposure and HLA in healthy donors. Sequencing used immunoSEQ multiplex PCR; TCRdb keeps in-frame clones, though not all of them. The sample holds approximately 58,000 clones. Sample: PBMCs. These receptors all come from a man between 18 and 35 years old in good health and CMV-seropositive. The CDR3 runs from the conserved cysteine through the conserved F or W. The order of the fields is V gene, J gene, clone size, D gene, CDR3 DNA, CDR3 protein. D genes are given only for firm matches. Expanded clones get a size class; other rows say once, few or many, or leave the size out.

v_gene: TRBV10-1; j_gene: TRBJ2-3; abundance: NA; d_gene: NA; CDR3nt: TGCGCCAGCAGTTACGGACTTAGCACAGATACGCAGTATTTT; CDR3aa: CASSYGLSTDTQYF
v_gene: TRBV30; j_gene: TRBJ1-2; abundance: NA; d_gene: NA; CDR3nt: TGTGCCTGGAGTGTCACAGGGCAAAGCCCCTATGGCTACACCTTC; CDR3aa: CAWSVTGQSPYGYTF
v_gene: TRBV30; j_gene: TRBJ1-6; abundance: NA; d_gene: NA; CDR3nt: TGTGCCTGGAGTGGCCCTGCGAATAATTCACCCCTCCACTTT; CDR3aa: CAWSGPANNSPLHF
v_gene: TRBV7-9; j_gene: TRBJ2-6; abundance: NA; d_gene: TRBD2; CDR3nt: TGTGCCGGGGGGGGCTCTGGGGCCAACGTCCTGACTTTC; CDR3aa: CAGGGSGANVLTF
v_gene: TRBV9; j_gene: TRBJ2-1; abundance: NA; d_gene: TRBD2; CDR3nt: TGTGCCAGCAGCGTACACGCGGGAGGGCCCGTCAATGAGCAGTTCTTC; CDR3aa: CASSVHAGGPVNEQFF
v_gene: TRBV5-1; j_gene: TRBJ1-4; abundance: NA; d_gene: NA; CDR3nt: TGCGCCAGCAGCTTGAGCGGACTTATGGGTGAAAAACTGTTTTTT; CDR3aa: CASSLSGLMGEKLFF
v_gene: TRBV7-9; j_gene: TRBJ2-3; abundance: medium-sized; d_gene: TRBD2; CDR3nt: TGTGCCAGCACCACTAGCGGCACAGATACGCAGTATTTT; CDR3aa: CASTTSGTDTQYF
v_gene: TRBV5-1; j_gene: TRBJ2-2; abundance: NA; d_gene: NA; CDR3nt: TGCGCCAGCAGCTTGGATGGGAGCGCGAACACCGGGGAGCTGTTTTTT; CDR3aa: CASSLDGSANTGELFF
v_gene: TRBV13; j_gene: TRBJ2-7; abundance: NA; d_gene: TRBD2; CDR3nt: TGTGCCAGCGGCTCGGGACTACTAGCCTACGAGCAGTACTTC; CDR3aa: CASGSGLLAYEQYF
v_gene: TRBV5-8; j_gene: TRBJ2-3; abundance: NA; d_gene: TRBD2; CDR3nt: TGTGCCAGCAGCTTGGGGGGTAGCGGGAGATCCGGTACGCAGTATTTT; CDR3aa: CASSLGGSGRSGTQYF
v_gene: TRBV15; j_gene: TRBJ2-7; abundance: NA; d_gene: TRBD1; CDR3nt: TGTGCCACCAGCAGCGGACAGGGAACCTACGAGCAGTACTTC; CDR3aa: CATSSGQGTYEQYF
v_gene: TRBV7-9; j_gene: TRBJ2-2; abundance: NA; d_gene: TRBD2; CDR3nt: TGTGCCGGAATTCCAGGGAGGGCCAACACCGGGGAGCTGTTTTTT; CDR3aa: CAGIPGRANTGELFF
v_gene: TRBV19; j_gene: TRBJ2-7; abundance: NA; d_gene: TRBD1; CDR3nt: TGTGCCAGTAGTGGGGACAGGAGCTCCTACGAGCAGTACTTC; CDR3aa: CASSGDRSSYEQYF
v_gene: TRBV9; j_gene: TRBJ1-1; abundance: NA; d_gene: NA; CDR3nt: TGTGCCAGCAGCGTAGACGGGAGGGTTGGCACTGAAGCTTTCTTT; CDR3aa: CASSVDGRVGTEAFF